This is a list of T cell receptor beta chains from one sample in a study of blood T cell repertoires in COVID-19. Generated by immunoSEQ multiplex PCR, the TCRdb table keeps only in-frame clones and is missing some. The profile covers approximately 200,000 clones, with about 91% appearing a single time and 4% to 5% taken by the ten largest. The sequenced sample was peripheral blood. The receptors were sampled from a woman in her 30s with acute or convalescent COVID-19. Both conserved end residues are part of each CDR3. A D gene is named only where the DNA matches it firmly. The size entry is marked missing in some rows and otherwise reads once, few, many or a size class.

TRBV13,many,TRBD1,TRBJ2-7,CASSPFPPGTDTYEQYF,TGTGCCAGCAGCCCCTTCCCCCCGGGGACAGACACCTACGAGCAGTACTTC
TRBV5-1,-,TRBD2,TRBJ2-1,CASSLAPDSGRNYVEFF,TGCGCCAGCAGCTTGGCTCCGGATAGCGGGCGAAATTACGTAGAGTTCTTC
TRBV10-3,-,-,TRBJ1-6,CAISKLDVKGDSPLHF,TGTGCCATCAGCAAATTGGACGTCAAGGGGGATTCACCCCTCCACTTT
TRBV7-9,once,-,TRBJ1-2,CASSLAGQVDGYTF,TGTGCCAGCAGCTTAGCGGGGCAGGTGGATGGCTACACCTTC
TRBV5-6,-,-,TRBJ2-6,CASSEGLGGANVLTF,TGTGCCAGCAGCGAGGGACTTGGTGGGGCCAACGTCCTGACTTTC
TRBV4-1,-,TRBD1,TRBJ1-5,CASSYGQGGQPQHF,TGCGCCAGCAGCTACGGACAGGGAGGGCAGCCCCAGCATTTT
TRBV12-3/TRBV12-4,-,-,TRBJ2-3,CASSFQGDTQYF,TGTGCCAGCAGTTTCCAGGGGGATACGCAGTATTTT
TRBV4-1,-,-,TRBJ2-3,CASSQEQGRVGVTDTQYF,TGCGCCAGCAGCCAAGAACAGGGACGAGTCGGGGTCACAGATACGCAGTATTTT
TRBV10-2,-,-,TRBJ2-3,CATNQGLGDTQYF,TGCGCCACTAATCAGGGGTTGGGAGATACGCAGTATTTT
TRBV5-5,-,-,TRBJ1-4,CASSLDGFNEKLFF,TGTGCCAGCAGCTTGGACGGGTTTAATGAAAAACTGTTTTTT
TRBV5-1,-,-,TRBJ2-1,CASKEGPNSYNEQFF,TGCGCCAGCAAGGAGGGGCCGAACTCCTACAATGAGCAGTTCTTC
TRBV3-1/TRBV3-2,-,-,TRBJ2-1,CASSLRGQFNEQFF,TGTGCCAGCAGCCTTCGAGGACAATTCAATGAGCAGTTCTTC
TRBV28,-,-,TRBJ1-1,CASSLGRTGNTEAFF,TGTGCCAGCAGTTTAGGACGAACAGGGAACACTGAAGCTTTCTTT
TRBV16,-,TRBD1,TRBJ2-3,CASKRQGVTDTQYF,TGTGCCAGCAAGCGTCAGGGGGTAACAGATACGCAGTATTTT
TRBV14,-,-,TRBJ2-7,CASSQVTGSYEQYF,TGTGCCAGCAGCCAAGTCACGGGGTCCTACGAGCAGTACTTC
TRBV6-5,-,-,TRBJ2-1,CASSPSGGENEQFF,TGTGCCAGCAGTCCCTCGGGCGGGGAAAATGAGCAGTTCTTC
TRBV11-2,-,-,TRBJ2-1,CASSLAGNSYNEQFF,TGTGCCAGCAGCTTAGCGGGGAATTCCTACAATGAGCAGTTCTTC
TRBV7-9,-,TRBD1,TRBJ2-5,CASSLESAGQGQTQYF,TGTGCCAGCAGCTTAGAGAGTGCGGGACAGGGACAGACCCAGTACTTC
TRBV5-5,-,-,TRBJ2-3,CASSLLAGTDTQYF,TGTGCCAGCAGCTTGTTAGCGGGCACAGATACGCAGTATTTT
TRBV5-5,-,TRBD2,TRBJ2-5,CASSPGLVVWETQYF,TGTGCCAGCAGCCCCGGACTAGTGGTATGGGAGACCCAGTACTTC
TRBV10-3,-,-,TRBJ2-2,CAIRGDPNTGELFF,TGTGCCATCAGGGGCGATCCGAACACCGGGGAGCTGTTTTTT
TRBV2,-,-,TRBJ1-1,CASRAEGGTEAFF,TGTGCCAGCAGGGCAGAGGGCGGGACTGAAGCTTTCTTT
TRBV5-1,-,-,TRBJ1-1,CASCRDGRDTEAFF,TGCGCCAGCTGCCGGGATGGGCGGGACACTGAAGCTTTCTTT
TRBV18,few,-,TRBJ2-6,CASSPAAGANVLTF,TGTGCCAGCTCACCGGCGGCAGGGGCCAACGTCCTGACTTTC
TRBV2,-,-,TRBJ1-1,CASSEARGTEAFF,TGTGCCAGCAGTGAAGCGCGGGGGACTGAAGCTTTCTTT
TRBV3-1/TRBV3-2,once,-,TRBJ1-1,CASSLRGAEAFF,TGTGCCAGCAGCCTGAGAGGCGCTGAAGCTTTCTTT
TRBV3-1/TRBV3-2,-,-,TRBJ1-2,CASSQNGIYGYTF,TGTGCCAGCAGCCAAAACGGGATCTATGGCTACACCTTC
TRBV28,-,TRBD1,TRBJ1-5,CASSRPTGGGQPQHF,TGTGCCAGCAGTAGGCCCACAGGGGGCGGACAGCCCCAGCATTTT
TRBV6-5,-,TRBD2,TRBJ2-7,CASSYSIPSGTYEQYF,TGTGCCAGCAGTTACTCGATACCTAGCGGAACTTACGAGCAGTACTTC
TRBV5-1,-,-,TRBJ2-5,CASSLAGPETQYF,TGCGCCAGCAGCTTGGCGGGTCCGGAGACCCAGTACTTC
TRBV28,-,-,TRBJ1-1,CASSPTLGGNTEAFF,TGTGCCAGCAGTCCGACCTTAGGGGGGAACACTGAAGCTTTCTTT
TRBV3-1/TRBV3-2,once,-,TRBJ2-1,CASSPTGTLYNEQFF,TGTGCCAGCAGCCCCACCGGGACACTCTACAATGAGCAGTTCTTC
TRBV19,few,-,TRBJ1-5,CASSIETGFNQPQHF,TGTGCCAGTAGTATAGAGACAGGCTTTAATCAGCCCCAGCATTTT
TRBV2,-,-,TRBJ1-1,CATRDRLNTEAFF,TGTGCCACCCGAGACAGATTGAACACTGAAGCTTTCTTT
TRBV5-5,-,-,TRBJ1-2,CASSLERGAGYTF,TGTGCCAGCAGCTTGGAGCGGGGGGCGGGCTACACCTTC
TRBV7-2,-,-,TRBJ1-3,CASSSVWGTGYTIYF,TGTGCCAGCAGCTCCGTTTGGGGGACTGGTTACACCATATATTTT
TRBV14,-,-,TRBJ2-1,CASSLGLLDEQFF,TGTGCCAGCAGCCTTGGACTGTTGGATGAGCAGTTCTTC
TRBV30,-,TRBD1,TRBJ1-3,CAWRRGPGNTIYF,TGTGCCTGGCGTAGGGGGCCTGGAAACACCATATATTTT
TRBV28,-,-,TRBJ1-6,CASSLGQSNSPLHF,TGTGCCAGCAGTTTAGGGCAGAGCAATTCACCCCTCCACTTT